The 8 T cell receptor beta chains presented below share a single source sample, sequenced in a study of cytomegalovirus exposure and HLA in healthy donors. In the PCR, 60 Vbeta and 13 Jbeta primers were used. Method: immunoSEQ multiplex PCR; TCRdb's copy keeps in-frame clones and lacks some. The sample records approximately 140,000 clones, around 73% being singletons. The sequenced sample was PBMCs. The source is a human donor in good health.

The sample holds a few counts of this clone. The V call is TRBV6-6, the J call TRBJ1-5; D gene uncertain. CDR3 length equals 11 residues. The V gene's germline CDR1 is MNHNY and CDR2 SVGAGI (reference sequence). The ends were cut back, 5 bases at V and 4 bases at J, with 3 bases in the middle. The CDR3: CASSLNQPQHF. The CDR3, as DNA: TGTGCCAGCAGTCTTAATCAGCCCCAGCATTTT.

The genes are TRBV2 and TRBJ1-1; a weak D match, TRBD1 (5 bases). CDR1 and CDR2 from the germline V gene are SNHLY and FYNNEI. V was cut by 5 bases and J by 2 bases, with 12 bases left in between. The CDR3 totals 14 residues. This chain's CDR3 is CASSLTQGNTEAFF. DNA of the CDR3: TGTGCCAGCAGTCTCACTCAGGGAAACACTGAAGCTTTCTTT.

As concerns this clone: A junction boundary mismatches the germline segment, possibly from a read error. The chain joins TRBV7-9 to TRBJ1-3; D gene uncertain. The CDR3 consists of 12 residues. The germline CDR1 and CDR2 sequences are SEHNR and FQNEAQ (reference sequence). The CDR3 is CSSSGKGNTIYF. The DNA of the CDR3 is TGTTCCAGCAGCGGCAAGGGAAACACCATATATTTT. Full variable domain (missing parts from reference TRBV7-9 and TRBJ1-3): DTGVSQNPRHKITKRGQNVTFRCDPISEHNRLYWYRQTLGQGPEFLTYFQNEAQLEKSRLLSDRFSAERPKGSFSTLEIQRTEQGDSAMYLCSSSGKGNTIYFGEGSWLTVV.

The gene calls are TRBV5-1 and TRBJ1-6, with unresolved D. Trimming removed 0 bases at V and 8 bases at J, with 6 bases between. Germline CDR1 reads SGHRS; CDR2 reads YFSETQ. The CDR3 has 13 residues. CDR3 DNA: TGCGCCAGCAGCTTGGCTGAGGATTCACCCCTCCACTTT. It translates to CASSLAEDSPLHF.

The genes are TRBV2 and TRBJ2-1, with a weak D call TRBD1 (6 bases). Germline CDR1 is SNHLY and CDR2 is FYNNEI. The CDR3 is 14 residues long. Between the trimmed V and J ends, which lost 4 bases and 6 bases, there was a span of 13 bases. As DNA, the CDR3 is TGTGCCAGCAGTGTACTAGGGGGATTCAATGAGCAGTTCTTC. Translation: CASSVLGGFNEQFF.

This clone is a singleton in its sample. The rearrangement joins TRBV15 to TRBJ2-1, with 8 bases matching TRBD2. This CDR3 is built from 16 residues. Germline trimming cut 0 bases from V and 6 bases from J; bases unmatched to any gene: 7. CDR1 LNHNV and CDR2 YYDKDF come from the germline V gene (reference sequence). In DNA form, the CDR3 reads TGTGCCACCAGCAGAGATTCCAGCGGGAGCCTCAATGAGCAGTTCTTC. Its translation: CATSRDSSGSLNEQFF.

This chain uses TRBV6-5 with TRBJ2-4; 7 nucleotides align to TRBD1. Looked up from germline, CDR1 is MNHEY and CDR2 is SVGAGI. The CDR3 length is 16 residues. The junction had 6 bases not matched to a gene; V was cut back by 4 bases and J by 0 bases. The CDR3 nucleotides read TGTGCCAGCAGTTCCGGGACAGACCTAGCCAAAAACATTCAGTACTTC. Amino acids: CASSSGTDLAKNIQYF.

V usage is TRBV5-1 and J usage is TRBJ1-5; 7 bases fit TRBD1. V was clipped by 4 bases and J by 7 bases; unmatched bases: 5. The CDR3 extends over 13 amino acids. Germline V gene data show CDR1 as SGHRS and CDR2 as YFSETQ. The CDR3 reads CASSLTGWQPQHF. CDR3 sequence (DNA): TGCGCCAGCAGCCTGACAGGGTGGCAGCCCCAGCATTTT.